This TCR beta chain was sequenced in a study of cytomegalovirus exposure and HLA in healthy donors. The assay was immunoSEQ multiplex PCR, and TCRdb's table has in-frame clones only and misses some. The repertoire holds under 250,000 clones, with roughly 84% as singletons. The CDR3 has 14 amino acids. V lost 6 bases to trimming and J lost 1 base; unmatched junction nucleotides: 4. Germline V gene sequence: CDR1 MNHEY, CDR2 SMNVEV (reference sequence). The V call is TRBV27, the J call TRBJ1-1; 8 bases line up with TRBD1. Material for sequencing was PBMCs. This TCR derives from a man aged 18 to 30 in good health and CMV-seropositive. The CDR3 coding sequence is TGTGCCAGCAGCCGGGACAGGTGGAACACTGAAGCTTTCTTT. Amino acids: CASSRDRWNTEAFF.